The 6 T cell receptor beta chains below were found in one sample sequenced in a study of T cell clonality in common variable immunodeficiency. Here immunoSEQ multiplex PCR was the method, and the copy in TCRdb shows in-frame clones only, minus some. In total the sample includes 30,000 to 40,000 clones, none of them seen once. Study conclusions and caveats: Fewer deletions and N-nucleotide insertions were reportedly seen in common variable immunodeficiency TCR beta sequences.

Which antigens these TCRs recognize remains unknown. The material sequenced was peripheral blood mononuclear cells. The origin of the receptors is a human donor with common variable immunodeficiency.

As for this clone: The read terminates 3 residues before the CDR3 end, so the remaining end is supplied by the germline J gene. The V gene is TRBV19, the J gene TRBJ2-3, with 9 bases aligning to TRBD2. This CDR3 is 17 amino acids long. Germline trimming cut 3 bases from V and 2 bases from J; bases unmatched to any gene: 9. CDR1 and CDR2 from the germline V gene are LNHDA and SQIVND (reference sequence). The CDR3: CASSMKAGGLTTDTQYF. Partial CDR3 DNA: TGTGCCAGTAGTATGAAAGCGGGAGGCCTCACCACAGATACG.

Many counts were recorded for this clone. The sequenced fragment ends 3 residues before the CDR3 boundary, so the rest is inferred from the germline J gene. The V gene is TRBV14, the J gene TRBJ2-3; TRBD2 matches 13 bases. Germline trimming cut 4 bases from V and 4 bases from J; bases unmatched to any gene: 5. The CDR3 sequence is 16 residues long. Germline CDR1 reads SGHDN; CDR2 reads FVKESK. CDR3 bases read: TGTGCCAGCAGCCCTTTAGGACTAGCGGGAGCAGATACG. Residues: CASSPLGLAGADT. Given in full, the CDR3 is CASSPLGLAGADTQYF. Filled out from reference TRBV14 and TRBJ2-3, the complete variable domain reads EAGVTQFPSHSVIEKGQTVTLRCDPISGHDNLYWYRRVMGKEIKFLLHFVKESKQDESGMPNNRFLAERTGGTYSTLKVQPAELEDSGVYFCASSPLGLAGADTQYFGPGTRLTVL.

Points on this clone: The observed sequence ends 3 residues before the CDR3 terminus, with the missing tail filled in from the germline J gene. The chain carries TRBV6-2 or TRBV6-3 and TRBJ2-5, with 9 bases identical to TRBD1. CDR3 length: 16 residues. The V gene end was trimmed by 6 bases and the J gene end by 4 bases; junction bases not matched to a gene: 12. Germline-derived CDR1 and CDR2 are MNHEY and SVGEGT. Incomplete CDR3 DNA: TGTGCCAGCAGCCGCGGGGTGGGACAGGGAAGAGAGACC. It is translated as CASSRGVGQGRET. The CDR3 reads in full as CASSRGVGQGRETQYF.

A note on this clone: The observed sequence ends 3 residues before the CDR3 terminus, with the missing tail filled in from the germline J gene. The chain employs TRBV7-3 and TRBJ2-7; D not certain. The germline V and J ends were trimmed by 2 bases and 3 bases, with 5 bases remaining between them. The V gene's germline CDR1 is SGHTA and CDR2 FQGTGA. The CDR3 has 12 residues. This CDR3 is CASSLDFYEQYF. The sequenced part of the CDR3 DNA is TGTGCCAGCAGCTTAGACTTCTACGAG.

This clone was seen a few times. The CDR3 DNA, read in part, is TGTGCCAGCAGCTTACCAGCAGGTGCCGAG. Amino acid sequence: CASSLPAGAE. The entire CDR3 protein reads CASSLPAGAEQYF. The chain couples TRBV7-3 to TRBJ2-7, with unresolved D. The observed sequence ends 3 residues before the CDR3 terminus, with the missing tail filled in from the germline J gene. The V end lost 2 bases, the J end lost 6 bases, and 11 bases lay between the germline ends. Germline CDR1 and CDR2: SGHTA and FQGTGA. The CDR3 has 13 residues. The full variable domain, completed using reference TRBV7-3 and TRBJ2-7, is GAGVSQTPSNKVTEKGKYVELRCDPISGHTALYWYRQSLGQGPEFLIYFQGTGAADDSGLPNDRFFAVRPEGSVSTLKIQRTERGDSAVYLCASSLPAGAEQYFGPGTRLTVT.

This clone was seen ten or more times. The read halts 3 residues ahead of the CDR3 end, with the missing end drawn from the germline J gene. This rearrangement joins TRBV29-1 to TRBJ1-6, with TRBD1 matching over 8 bases. In germline, CDR1 is SQVTM, CDR2 ANQGSEA. J lost 10 bases, V lost 7 bases, and 15 bases had no gene match. This CDR3 is 15 amino acids long. CDR3 sequence reads: CSALGHEQGGSPLHF. CDR3 bases read: TGCAGCGCTCTGGGGCACGAACAGGGGGGATCACCC. Full variable domain (rest looked up from reference TRBV29-1 and TRBJ1-6): SAVISQKPSRDICQRGTSLTIQCQVDSQVTMMFWYRQQPGQSLTLIATANQGSEATYESGFVIDKFPISRPNLTFSTLTVSNMSPEDSSIYLCSALGHEQGGSPLHFGNGTRLTVT.